The present entry profiles one T cell receptor (beta chain) with its context. Antigen unknown. The data are from a study of cytomegalovirus exposure and HLA in healthy donors. As for the study in general: The approximately 110 validation repertoires, a later analysis reported, used the same platform as the approximately 670 repertoires from the first cohort.

Assay: immunoSEQ multiplex PCR; the TCRdb copy retains only in-frame clones and omits some. The table lists 95,000 to 150,000 clones, around 90% of them singletons. Overall study results and limits: Among TCR beta chains, those listed as cytomegalovirus-associated numbered 164. One later analysis, an examination of the 120 validation repertoires, found that first-cohort TCR clusters tended to co-occur in them.

CDR3 length: 14 amino acids. From germline, CDR1 is SGHRS and CDR2 YFSETQ. V was clipped by 2 bases and J by 3 bases, with 9 bases between them. The sequenced material came from PBMCs. The V gene is TRBV5-1, the J gene TRBJ2-1, with D perhaps matching TRBD1 (5 bases). This clonotype originated in a woman aged 18-30 years in good health and CMV-seronegative. This chain's CDR3 is CASSFGQGYNEQFF. The CDR3 DNA sequence: TGCGCCAGCAGCTTTGGTCAGGGCTACAATGAGCAGTTCTTC.